A single sample gave rise to the 10 T cell receptor beta chains below, sequenced in a study of T-cell reconstitution after alpha-beta-depleted transplantation in children. Unique molecular identifiers featured in how the TCRbeta library was prepared. From the PCR reads, TCRdb called clonotypes with MiXCR, one entry per CDR3 protein. The sample yields fewer than 750,000 distinct CDR3 sequences, roughly 23% seen once. This specimen consisted of PBMCs, mostly from graft donor cells, obtained 360 days after TCRalphabeta/CD19-depleted stem cell transplant. These receptors all stem from a boy in the first two years of life who had a stem cell transplant for acute myeloid leukemia, so the T cells may come from the graft donor.

The chain employs TRBV28 and TRBJ2-7; 7 bases are shared with TRBD1. The CDR3 loop spans 15 amino acids. Germline V gives CDR1 MDHEN, CDR2 SYDVKM. Trimming took 5 bases from V and 2 from J; bases not matched to a gene: 9. The DNA for the CDR3 is TGTGCCAGCAGTCCCGTTCCGGGACAGCCCTACGAGCAGTACGTC. Translated, it gives CASSPVPGQPYEQYV.

This clonotype was counted ten times or more. The chain joins TRBV29-1 to TRBJ2-5; D call uncertain. The CDR3 is 11 residues long. The V end lost 4 bases, the J end lost 6 bases, and 9 bases lay between the germline ends. Germline-derived CDR1 and CDR2 are SQVTM and ANQGSEA. The CDR3 bases are TGCAGCGTTGTGTTGGGAAAGACCCAGTACTTC. This encodes CSVVLGKTQYF.

The chain couples TRBV4-2 to TRBJ1-5; no reliable D call. This CDR3 region has 16 residues. V was trimmed by 0 bases and J by 0 bases, leaving 9 bases between them. Germline loops: CDR1 LGHNA, CDR2 YNFKEQ. CDR3 nucleotides: TGTGCCAGCAGCCAAGAAGGCCCCTATAGCAATCAGCCCCAGCATTTT. Translation: CASSQEGPYSNQPQHF.

This clonotype is a singleton in its sample. V and J are TRBV28 and TRBJ2-5, with a possible D match to TRBD1 (6 bases). The CDR3 consists of 13 residues. Germline-derived CDR1 and CDR2 are MDHEN and SYDVKM. With 5 bases removed from V and 4 bases from J, the gap between germline ends came to 11 bases. Here the CDR3 DNA reads TGTGCCAGCAGTCATCGACAGGTAGAGACCCAGTACTTC. Its translation: CASSHRQVETQYF. Full variable domain (missing parts from reference TRBV28 and TRBJ2-5): DVKVTQSSRYLVKRTGEKVFLECVQDMDHENMFWYRQDPGLGLRLIYFSYDVKMKEKGDIPEGYSVSREKKERFSLILESASTNQTSMYLCASSHRQVETQYFGPGTRLLVL.

The chain is built from TRBV4-3 and TRBJ2-7, with TRBD2 matching over 9 bases. Trimming cost V 0 bases and J 2 bases; bases outside gene matches: 5. Germline CDR1 and CDR2: LGHNA and YSLEER. The CDR3 covers 16 residues. CDR3 region: CASSQDATSGTYEQYF. CDR3 coding DNA: TGCGCCAGCAGCCAAGACGCGACTAGCGGAACCTACGAGCAGTACTTC.

J is TRBJ2-5 and V is TRBV7-8, with D perhaps given as TRBD1 or TRBD2 (7 bases each). V lost 6 bases and J lost 5, with 19 bases in between. This CDR3 has 15 amino acids. Germline CDR1 reads SGHVS; CDR2 reads FQNEAQ. This CDR3 is CASRGGRGRLETQYF. Here the CDR3 DNA reads TGTGCCAGCAGAGGGGGGAGGGGGCGCTTGGAGACCCAGTACTTC.

This clonotype was seen a handful of times. The V gene is TRBV6-1, the J gene TRBJ2-3; 7 bases are a match to TRBD2. Unmatched junction bases numbered 5, after V lost 6 bases and J lost 2 bases. The CDR3 has 14 residues. Germline CDR1 MNHNS, CDR2 SASEGT. CDR3 sequence reads: CASRPRGDTDTQYF. The CDR3, as DNA: TGTGCCAGCAGGCCTCGGGGGGACACAGATACGCAGTATTTT.

This clonotype was counted a few times. The V call is TRBV20-1, the J call TRBJ2-7; unclear D gene. The length of the CDR3 is 12 residues. Germline CDR1 reads DFQATT; CDR2 reads SNEGSKA (reference sequence). The ends were cut back, 2 bases at V and 7 bases at J, with 12 bases in the middle. CDR3 amino acids: CSARHYPGEQYF. The CDR3 DNA is TGCAGTGCTAGACATTACCCCGGGGAGCAGTACTTC.

In DNA form, the CDR3 reads TGTGCCACCGGATCAGGGGGCGATGAGCAGTTCTTC. This codes for CATGSGGDEQFF. This chain uses TRBV28 with TRBJ2-1; 8 nucleotides match TRBD1. This CDR3 has 12 residues. Germline CDR1 and CDR2: MDHEN and SYDVKM. V shed 10 bases and J 8 bases; nucleotides not matched to a gene: 7.

This clonotype was picked up many times. The genes are TRBV7-2 and TRBJ1-5; possible D gene TRBD1, 5 bases. The ends were cut back, 2 bases at V and 4 bases at J, with 12 bases in the middle. CDR3 length: 15 residues. The germline gives CDR1 SGHTA, CDR2 FQGNSA. The CDR3 reads CASSLRGGSNQPQHF. DNA of the CDR3: TGTGCCAGCAGCTTACGCGGGGGATCGAATCAGCCCCAGCATTTT.